These T cell receptor beta chains were read from a single sample in a study of cytomegalovirus exposure and HLA in healthy donors. Some clones are missing from TCRdb's copy, which holds only in-frame ones; the method was immunoSEQ multiplex PCR. The data contain 110,000 or so clones, under 85% of them singletons. The specimen was PBMCs. These receptors all come from a man younger than 40 in good health and CMV-seronegative. Each CDR3 is given with its conserved first and last residue.

>TRBV11-2
CASSLDTSNQPQHF
>TRBV10-3
CASQGAPGDGYTF
>TRBV19
CASSIVGQPQHF
>TRBV11-2
CASSQGLAGSNEQFF
>TRBV5-6
CASSTDRGRNQPQHF
>TRBV5-1
CASSLSHANTEAFF
>TRBV11-3
CASSLSNGGVRRGSTDTQYF
>TRBV14
CASSQARGTGELFF
>TRBV6-5
CASSPTTGGVYEQYF
>TRBV7-2
CASSYGTSGAFKQYF
>TRBV6-6
CASSYEIGTGNSPLHF
>TRBV6-5
CASSWGGLSYGYTF
>TRBV5-6
CASSRGLADEQFF
>TRBV9
CASSVGPTAEYEQYF
>TRBV5-5
CASSLETLNEQFF
>TRBV5-1
CASSLDRGEAFF
>TRBV5-1
CASSHDRNTGELFF
>TRBV27
CASSVRGRNTEAFF
>TRBV25-1
CASIPSGRYNEQFF
>TRBV7-2
CASSSAGGGGVWAHEQYF
>TRBV5-1
CASRFRDREMGYGYTF
>TRBV27
CARESDQPQHF
>TRBV7-3
CASSSTGAGNTIYF
>TRBV28
CASRYRGSYQPQHF
>TRBV6-1
CASKAQGDYGYTF
>TRBV5-1
CASSLRAGLNTEAFF
>TRBV4-3
CASSQVEQGYFYGYTF
>TRBV30
CAWTAGGGQPQHF
>TRBV19
CASSTLGQRNQPQHF
>TRBV5-4
CASSLGGGSGYTF
>TRBV27
CASSFVGDSYEQYF
>TRBV7-2
CASSLGPRGEEQYF
>TRBV7-9
CASSQSSPGQGSYEQYF
>TRBV9
CASSETGGGGYTF
>TRBV13
CASRLGAGKPYEQYF
>TRBV6-1
CASSDPTVVRSYNEQFF
>TRBV7-3
CASSSGTSGNYNEQFF
>TRBV4-3
CSSSQDRAGGKDTQYF
>TRBV7-3
CASSLRGGANTGELFF
>TRBV5-1
CASSLNTGGWYEQYF
>TRBV19
CASSIGTGGNQPQHF
>TRBV6-5
CASSLDRNTEAFF
>TRBV4-2
CASSQEASGRTKETQYF
>TRBV5-1
CASSLGQENEKLFF
>TRBV9
CASSPRTGPLGYTF
>TRBV5-6
CASSLGSGSWYEQYF
>TRBV6-5
CASHTGISGANVLTF
>TRBV18
CASSPEGGWSNQPQHF
>TRBV27
CASSLSISTDTQYF
>TRBV9
CASSVASGMGAGELFF
>TRBV28
CASSFGGNSYEQYF
>TRBV5-6
CASSFIGGTEAFF
>TRBV28
CASSSEDRAKLFF
>TRBV7-2
CASSRTRDAGNTIYF
>TRBV6-5
CASSPRDRHGYTF
>TRBV2
CASSGRGHEKLFF
>TRBV9
CASSSTPGLSPYEQYF
>TRBV18
CASSPPSGGDTQYF
>TRBV7-9
CASSPGLAGAYNEQFF